The T cell receptor beta chain described here comes from a study of shared clonotypes between healthy human individuals. Sequencing was performed with immunoSEQ multiplex PCR; in TCRdb, only in-frame clones are kept and a portion is missing. The sample consists of some 2.4 million clones, approximately 93% of them appearing once. Study-wide results and caveats: Shared across a few donors were around 5% of the naive CD4 clonotypes.

The trim removed 6 bases at V and 2 bases at J, leaving 7 bases unmatched. Germline CDR1 reads MDHEN; CDR2 reads SYDVKM. The CDR3 consists of 14 residues. Details on this clone: Its antigen is undetermined.

Specimen: naive CD4+ T cells from PBMCs. Sample subset: CD45RA+ positively selected. This sequence joins TRBV28 and TRBJ2-7, with 7 bases that match TRBD1. This TCR was recovered from a man aged 18-30 years in good health. Some clones in this sample may be carry-over from other donors' samples. Written as DNA, the CDR3 is TGTGCCAGCAGCTCGACAGGGAAAACCTACGAGCAGTACTTC. The encoded protein is CASSSTGKTYEQYF.